This TCR beta chain was sequenced in a study of blood T cell repertoires in COVID-19. On the study more broadly: COVID-19 samples, acute and convalescent, were from the United States, Italy and Spain. T cells, B-cell-depleted T cells, or PBMCs provided the cDNA or gDNA that served as material.

This CDR3 region has 15 residues. Trimming took 5 bases from V and 4 from J, leaving 17 bases between them. Germline values: CDR1 MGHDK, CDR2 SYGVNS. In the study's own analysis: Reference gene primer amplification gave nucleated cell count estimates. This table comes from immunoSEQ multiplex PCR, and its TCRdb copy is limited to in-frame clones, with some not included. The V and J calls and the clone size are those of that table, but D and trimming were determined from the DNA. The sample includes tens of thousands of clones, 80% to 90% of them seen just once. The source of this sequence is a woman aged 55-69 years with acute or convalescent COVID-19. The chain has TRBV25-1 and TRBJ1-2, with D hard to call. The sample comprised peripheral blood. This CDR3 reads CASSSLHEAAYGYTF. CDR3 DNA sequence: TGTGCCAGCAGTTCCCTCCACGAGGCCGCCTATGGCTACACCTTC.